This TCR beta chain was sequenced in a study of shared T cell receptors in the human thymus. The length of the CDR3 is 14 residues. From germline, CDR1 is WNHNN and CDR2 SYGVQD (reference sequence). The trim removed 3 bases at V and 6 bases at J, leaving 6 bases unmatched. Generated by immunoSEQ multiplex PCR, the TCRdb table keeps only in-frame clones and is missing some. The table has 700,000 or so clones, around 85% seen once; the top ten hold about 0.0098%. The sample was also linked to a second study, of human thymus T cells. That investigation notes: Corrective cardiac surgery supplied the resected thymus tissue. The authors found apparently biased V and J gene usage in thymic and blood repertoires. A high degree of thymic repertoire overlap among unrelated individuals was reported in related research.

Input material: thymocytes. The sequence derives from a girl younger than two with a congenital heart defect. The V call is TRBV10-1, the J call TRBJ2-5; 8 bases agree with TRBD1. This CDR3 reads CASSEGQGAKTQYF. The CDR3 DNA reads TGCGCCAGCAGTGAAGGTCAGGGGGCAAAGACCCAGTACTTC.